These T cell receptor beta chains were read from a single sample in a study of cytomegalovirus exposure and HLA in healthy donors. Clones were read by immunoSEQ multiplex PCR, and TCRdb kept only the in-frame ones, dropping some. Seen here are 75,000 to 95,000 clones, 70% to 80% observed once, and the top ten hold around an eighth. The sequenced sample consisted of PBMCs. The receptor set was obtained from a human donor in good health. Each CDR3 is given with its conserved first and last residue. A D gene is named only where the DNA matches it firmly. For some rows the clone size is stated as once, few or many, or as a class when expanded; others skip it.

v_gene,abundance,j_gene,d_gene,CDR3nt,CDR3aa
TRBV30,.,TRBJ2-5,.,TGTGCCTGGAGTTTCGGGGAGACCCAGTACTTC,CAWSFGETQYF
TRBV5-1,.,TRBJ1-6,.,TGCGCCAGCAGCTTGGACGGGAATTCACCCCTCCACTTT,CASSLDGNSPLHF
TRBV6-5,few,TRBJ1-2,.,TGTGCCAGCAGACCCCAGGGTTTGGGCGGCTACACCTTC,CASRPQGLGGYTF
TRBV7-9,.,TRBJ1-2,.,TGTGCCAGCAGCTTAGAAATAAACTATGGCTACACCTTC,CASSLEINYGYTF
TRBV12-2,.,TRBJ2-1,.,TGTGCAAGTCGCTTAGCGAGGGCGTCAGGACCCCAAAGGGTCAGTGAGCAGTTCTTC,CASRLARASGPQRVSEQFF
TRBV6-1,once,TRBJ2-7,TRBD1,TGTGCCAGCAGTGTCCGGCCCGGACAGGGGGTCTACGAGCAGTACTTC,CASSVRPGQGVYEQYF
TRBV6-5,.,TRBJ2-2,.,TGTGCCAGCAGTTACAGCAGGGCCACCGGGGAGCTGTTTTTT,CASSYSRATGELFF
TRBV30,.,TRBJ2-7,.,TGTGCCTGGAGTGTTCTTCGGGAGCAGTACTTC,CAWSVLREQYF
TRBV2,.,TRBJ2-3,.,TGTGCCGTCCCCTGGGGCCAGTCCACCTACACAGATACGCAGTATTTT,CAVPWGQSTYTDTQYF
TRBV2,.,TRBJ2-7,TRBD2,TGTGCCAGCAATCCCAGCGGGGGCCTATCCTACGAGCAGTACTTC,CASNPSGGLSYEQYF
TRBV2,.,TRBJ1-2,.,TGTGCCAGCAGTGATAACACTAACTATGGCTACACCTTC,CASSDNTNYGYTF
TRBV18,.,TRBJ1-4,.,TGTGCCACAAGGGGCAGGGGACGAACTAATGAAAAACTGTTTTTT,CATRGRGRTNEKLFF
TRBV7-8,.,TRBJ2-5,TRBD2,TGTGCCAGCAGCTTAACTAGCGGGGTTCAAGAGACCCAGTACTTC,CASSLTSGVQETQYF
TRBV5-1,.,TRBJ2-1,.,TGCGCCAGCATGGAGTCCCTAACATCTGAGCAGTTCTTC,CASMESLTSEQFF
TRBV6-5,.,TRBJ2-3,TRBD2,TGTGCCAGCAGTTCCCGAGCGGGGGACGCAGATACGCAGTATTTT,CASSSRAGDADTQYF
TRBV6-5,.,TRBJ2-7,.,TGTGCCAGCAGCCCCTCCGCAGACAGCTCCTACGAGCAGTACTTC,CASSPSADSSYEQYF
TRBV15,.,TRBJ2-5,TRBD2,TGTGCCGCCAAGACTAGCGGACTCGGGGAGACCCAGTACTTC,CAAKTSGLGETQYF
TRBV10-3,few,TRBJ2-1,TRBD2,TGTGCCATCAGCCCCGCCCTGACTAGCGGGGGGGCTACTGAGCAGTTCTTC,CAISPALTSGGATEQFF
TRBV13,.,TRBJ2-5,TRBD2,TGTGCCAGCAGCGAATCGAGACTAGCGGGAGAACAAGAGACCCAGTACTTC,CASSESRLAGEQETQYF
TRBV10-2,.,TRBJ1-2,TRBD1,TGCGCCAGCAGACCCACGGGACAGCAGAACTATGGCTACACCTTC,CASRPTGQQNYGYTF
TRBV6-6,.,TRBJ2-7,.,TGTGCCAGCAGCCCCGGGGGAAGCGAGCAGTACTTC,CASSPGGSEQYF
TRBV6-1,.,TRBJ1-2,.,TGTGCCAGCAGTGCCGTACAGGGCGCGGGCTACACCTTC,CASSAVQGAGYTF
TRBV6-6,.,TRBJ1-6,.,TGTGCCAGCAGCTACCAGCGGGCAGCTAATTCACCCCTCCACTTT,CASSYQRAANSPLHF
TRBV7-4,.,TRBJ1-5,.,TGTGCCAGCAGCTTTACCGTGAGCAGGTCCGATCAGCCCCAGCATTTT,CASSFTVSRSDQPQHF
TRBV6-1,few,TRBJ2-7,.,TGTGCCAGCAGTGACCAGGCAGGGGTCCCCTACGAGCAGTACTTC,CASSDQAGVPYEQYF
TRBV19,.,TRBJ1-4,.,TGTGCCAGTGGAACCTGGGCCCAGGTGGAGGGGACTAATGAAAAACTGTTTTTT,CASGTWAQVEGTNEKLFF
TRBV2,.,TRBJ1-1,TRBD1,TGTGCCAGGACAGGGGGTAGGAACACTGAAGCTTTCTTT,CARTGGRNTEAFF
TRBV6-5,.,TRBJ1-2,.,TGTGCCAGCCGCCCAAACTCTAACTATGGCTACACCTTC,CASRPNSNYGYTF
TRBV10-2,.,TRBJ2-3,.,TGCGCCAGCAGATCAGGGTCAGATACGCAGTATTTT,CASRSGSDTQYF